The T cell receptor (beta chain) under discussion was sequenced for a study of blood T cell repertoires in COVID-19 (dated by TCRdb to 2020 to 2021). General notes on the study: Samples from collaborators originated in the United States, Italy and Spain and spanned both the acute and convalescent phases of COVID-19. The prospective study material was composed of cDNA or gDNA derived from T cells, B-cell-depleted T cells, or PBMCs. The dataset comprised deeply sampled blood TCRbeta repertoires from subjects exposed to, actively infected with, or recovered from COVID-19. A freely available public database, intended as a resource for researchers studying the immune response to SARS-CoV-2, is where the repertoires were released. The samples were drawn from two sources: the first 160 participants of the ongoing ImmuneRACE study, and 1,000 to 1,500 subjects contributed by 6 global collaborators. Nearly every sample came with metadata listing a de-identified subject ID, COVID-19 status, age in years and sex. Where HLA class I and class II types were available, the types were taken from metadata supplied by the sample provider, not from assay-based typing.

General study outcomes and caveats: The quantity of clinical and demographic metadata differed by source and by participant and was supplied without curation.

TCRbeta CDR3 regions were amplified from genomic DNA using the immunoSEQ Assay, a bias-controlled multiplex PCR. The paper's data handling went like this. Nucleated cell counts per sample were estimated from amplification of reference gene primers within the assay. Sequence reads were collapsed and filtered to measure the absolute abundance of every unique TCRbeta CDR3 rearrangement. For each sample, productive Simpson clonality was calculated by taking the square root of Simpson's diversity index across productive rearrangements. TCRdb's version of the immuneACCESS table is confined to in-frame rearrangements and falls short of the full clone set. An unresolved V gene accounts for under half of the shortfall where checked; the remainder is of unknown origin. D and trimming were read from the DNA, whereas the V and J calls and clone size are those reported in that table. In this sample the table shows about 80,000 clones, almost 85% of which occur a single time. Roughly 9.3% of the sample belongs to the ten largest clones.

To note about this clone: Its antigen is still unknown. Qualities for individual bases were not recorded, and no much larger clone is one base off.

CDR1 LNHDA and CDR2 SQIVND are derived from the germline V gene (reference sequence). V and J lose 3 bases and 7 bases, and a span of 13 bases separates them. The CDR3 contains 13 residues, cysteine and phenylalanine counted. This entry keeps only the CDR3 DNA: 39 bases, framed from base 1. At one collaborating source in Seattle, patients were enrolled during active infection and were followed longitudinally through the course of disease. Whole blood was collected in K2EDTA tubes by collaborating institutions according to the institutions' own protocols. For TCRbeta analysis, collaborators shipped samples as frozen whole blood, isolated PBMCs, or DNA extracted from either of those sample types.

Source material: peripheral blood. Recombination joined TRBV19 with TRBJ2-7; the best D guess is TRBD2, with 5 bases matching. The sequence was collected from a man aged 50-60 years with COVID-19, enrolled during active disease. The bases are TGTGCCAGTAGTATGCAGCGGTTCGGGGAGCAGTACTTC. Translation gives CASSMQRFGEQYF.